What follows describes a single T cell receptor (beta chain). Its antigen remains unknown. Produced via immunoSEQ multiplex PCR; TCRdb's table is partial and in-frame only. The data show around 52,000 clones, with 86% seen just once and around 17% held by the top ten. This sample stems from a study of T cell responses to AZD1222 COVID-19 vaccine. Study results and caveats: Donor demographics were predominantly white British with a female majority; clonal diversity may be underestimated. Reports say nearly half of spike-specific TCRs go after unmutated variant regions.

Looked up from germline, CDR1 is LNHDA and CDR2 is SQIVND (reference sequence). V was pared by 1 base and J by 5 bases, with 5 bases of the junction left unmatched. The CDR3 has 15 residues. The clonotype was recovered from an adult in good health. The chain carries TRBV19 and TRBJ1-1; 9 positions agree with TRBD1. The material was peripheral blood, obtained on day 0 of AZD1222 vaccination. The CDR3 DNA reads as TGTGCCAGTAGTATAGCAGGGACAGGGTTGACTGAAGCTTTCTTT. It translates to CASSIAGTGLTEAFF. The entire variable domain, with the rest obtained from reference TRBV19 and TRBJ1-1, is as follows: DGGITQSPKYLFRKEGQNVTLSCEQNLNHDAMYWYRQDPGQGLRLIYYSQIVNDFQKGDIAEGYSVSREKKESFPLTVTSAQKNPTAFYLCASSIAGTGLTEAFFGQGTRLTVV.